The T cell receptor beta chain described here comes from a study of spatial heterogeneity in lung cancer. In the study overall: There were consistently more beta-chain sequences detected than alpha-chain sequences. Study-level results: Within tumors, counts of expanded alpha and beta TCRs tracked tumor mutation counts.

As to time point: sample taken at primary tumor resection. Unsorted whole RNA of tumor, nontumor lung or frozen PBMC was sequenced. This clonotype has only a few counts. Its antigen is unidentified. The library protocol tagged each TCR cDNA with a unique molecular identifier. TCRdb ran MiXCR on the 5' RACE reads and lists one entry per CDR3 protein. Altogether 7,000 or so distinct CDR3 sequences are present, over 8.5% being singletons, with the ten largest covering over 9.5%. The sequence came from a female donor with early-stage non-small cell lung cancer. The specimen comprised lung tumor tissue, sampled at surgery.

CDR3: CASGIFHEQYF. DNA of the CDR3: TGCGCCAGCGGGATCTTCCACGAGCAGTACTTC. This chain joins TRBV10-2 and TRBJ2-7; no clear D gene. The CDR3 loop spans 11 amino acids. Between the trimmed V and J ends, which lost 8 bases and 5 bases, there was a span of 10 bases. The V gene's germline CDR1 is WSHSY and CDR2 SAAADI.